This T cell receptor (beta chain) was identified in a study of T cell responses to AZD1222 COVID-19 vaccine. Study outcomes and limitations: At 160-218 and 743-854, vaccine-associated CD4 TCRs were dominant, and they spanned spike.

Here immunoSEQ multiplex PCR was the method, and the copy in TCRdb shows in-frame clones only, minus some. Of more than 150,000 clones in the sample, approximately 92% were seen once. Comments on this clone: What it binds is not known.

The length of the CDR3 is 15 residues. The V gene's germline CDR1 is SGDLS and CDR2 YYNGEE. V lost 3 bases, J lost 3 bases, and 5 bases stayed unmatched. This sequence originates from an adult in good health. The material was peripheral blood, obtained on day 0 of AZD1222 vaccination. The chain joins TRBV9 to TRBJ2-2; 7 bases are a match to TRBD1. CDR3 residues: CASSATGSDTGELFF. Here the CDR3 DNA reads TGTGCCAGCAGCGCGACAGGGTCGGACACCGGGGAGCTGTTTTTT.